Listed below are T cell receptor beta chains from one sample, sequenced in a study of cytomegalovirus exposure and HLA in healthy donors. TCRdb keeps only in-frame clones here, not all; method: immunoSEQ multiplex PCR. Of 99,000 or so clones listed, about 81% are singletons. The sequenced sample was PBMCs. These TCRs come from a man younger than 45 in good health and CMV-seronegative. The CDR3 runs from the conserved cysteine through the conserved F or W. Fields, in order: J gene, clone size, D gene, V gene, CDR3 DNA, CDR3 protein. A D gene is named only where the DNA matches it firmly. A clone size is listed for some rows: how often the clone was seen (once, few, many), or a class if it is expanded.

>TRBJ2-7|NA|NA|TRBV5-4
TGTGCCAGCAGCTTGAAGGCAGGGGCCCACGAGCAGTACTTC
CASSLKAGAHEQYF
>TRBJ2-3|once|NA|TRBV21-1
TGTGCCAGCAGCAAAACGGATACGCAAGTTGAGGGGCAGTATTTT
CASSKTDTQVEGQYF
>TRBJ1-5|NA|NA|TRBV19
TGTGCCAGTAGTATAGATCGGAGGGGCCCAGAGTCGGCTCAGCCCCAGCATTTT
CASSIDRRGPESAQPQHF
>TRBJ1-1|NA|TRBD1|TRBV19
TGTGCCAGTACGCAAAGACAGGGGGCTCGGACTGAAGCTTTCTTT
CASTQRQGARTEAFF
>TRBJ2-3|NA|NA|TRBV6-1
TGTGCCAGCAGTGTTCGGGAAACAGATACGCAGTATTTT
CASSVRETDTQYF
>TRBJ1-4|NA|TRBD1|TRBV9
TGTGCCAGCAGCGGCACAGGGGGTATTAATGAAAAACTGTTTTTT
CASSGTGGINEKLFF
>TRBJ2-7|NA|NA|TRBV28
TGTGCCAGCCTTGCCGGCCAGGGGGGCGAGCAGTACTTC
CASLAGQGGEQYF
>TRBJ2-1|once|NA|TRBV29-1
TGCAGCGTTGAAGCAGTTTCCTACAATGAGCAGTTCTTC
CSVEAVSYNEQFF
>TRBJ2-5|NA|TRBD2|TRBV19
TGTGCCAGTAGTTCTCATAGCGGGGTCCAAGAGACCCAGTACTTC
CASSSHSGVQETQYF
>TRBJ2-3|NA|TRBD2|TRBV9
TGTGCCAGCAGCCAACTAGCGGGGTTCACAGATACGCAGTATTTT
CASSQLAGFTDTQYF
>TRBJ2-7|NA|NA|TRBV28
TGTGCCAGCACCCCCTCGGAAGGGGGAGGGTCCTACGAGCAGTACTTC
CASTPSEGGGSYEQYF
>TRBJ1-1|NA|NA|TRBV28
TGTGCCAGCAGTTATTGGGTAGGAGTCTATGCGGGTGAAGCTTTCTTT
CASSYWVGVYAGEAFF
>TRBJ2-1|NA|TRBD2|TRBV10-3
TGTGCCATCGGAGTACTAGCGGGAGGGGACAATGAGCAGTTCTTC
CAIGVLAGGDNEQFF
>TRBJ2-5|NA|TRBD1|TRBV30
TGTGCCTGGAGTGAGACAGGGGCTACCACCCAGTACTTC
CAWSETGATTQYF
>TRBJ2-7|few|TRBD1|TRBV7-9
TGTGCCAGCAGCTACCGGACAGGGGGCGGCGAGCAGTACTTC
CASSYRTGGGEQYF
>TRBJ1-4|few|NA|TRBV6-5
TGTGCCAGCAGTTCTCGGACTCAGGAAAAACTGTTTTTT
CASSSRTQEKLFF
>TRBJ1-4|NA|NA|TRBV15
TGTGCCACCAGCCCCTCCCGGCCGGGTAATGAAAAACTGTTTTTT
CATSPSRPGNEKLFF
>TRBJ2-1|few|TRBD1|TRBV4-3
TGCGCCAGCAGCCAAGAAGGGACAGAGGCCTACAATGAGCAGTTCTTC
CASSQEGTEAYNEQFF
>TRBJ2-7|NA|TRBD2|TRBV7-6
TGTGCCAGCAGCTCGGGACTAGTAGAGTACGAGCAGTACTTC
CASSSGLVEYEQYF
>TRBJ2-2|NA|NA|TRBV7-7
TGTGCCAGCAGCCCTAGCCCCCCGAACACCGGGGAGCTGTTTTTT
CASSPSPPNTGELFF
>TRBJ2-5|NA|NA|TRBV5-1
TGCGCCACCGCAACAGGTCCCCAAGAGACCCAGTACTTC
CATATGPQETQYF
>TRBJ1-1|few|TRBD1|TRBV27
TGTGCCAGCAGCCCAGGGGGAATGAACACTGAAGCTTTCTTT
CASSPGGMNTEAFF
>TRBJ1-1|NA|NA|TRBV6-5
TGTGCCAGCAGTTACGCCCCTCCAGGGAGGAGCACTGAAGCTTTCTTT
CASSYAPPGRSTEAFF
>TRBJ2-7|NA|TRBD1|TRBV5-4
TGTGCCAGCAGCCATGGGACAGGCAGTTCCTACGAGCAGTACTTC
CASSHGTGSSYEQYF
>TRBJ1-6|NA|NA|TRBV15
TGTGCCACCAGCAGAGATGCGGGATTAAGTTCACCCCTCCACTTT
CATSRDAGLSSPLHF
>TRBJ2-7|few|TRBD2|TRBV6-6
TGTGCCAGCAGCCCACGGGGGAGGGTGGGCGACGAGCAGTACTTC
CASSPRGRVGDEQYF
>TRBJ1-4|NA|NA|TRBV19
TGTGCCAGTAGTAGAGTCCCCGCCGCAAGAGGGGAAAAACTGTTTTTT
CASSRVPAARGEKLFF
>TRBJ1-4|NA|NA|TRBV5-1
TGCGCCAGCAGCTTGTACGGAGTCCCCGCAACTAATGAAAAACTGTTTTTT
CASSLYGVPATNEKLFF
>TRBJ2-5|NA|TRBD2|TRBV5-1
TGCGCCAGCAGCCTCGCGGGGGGACAAGAGACCCAGTACTTC
CASSLAGGQETQYF
>TRBJ1-5|NA|TRBD1|TRBV10-3
TGTGCCATCAGTGAGCCGGGACAGGGACAGCCCCAGCATTTT
CAISEPGQGQPQHF
>TRBJ2-3|few|NA|TRBV19
TGTGCCAGTACCTCCCCGGGGGAAGCAGATACGCAGTATTTT
CASTSPGEADTQYF
>TRBJ1-1|NA|NA|TRBV11-1
TGTGCCAGCAGCTTAGGGATCAACAGGGCTACTGAAGCTTTCTTT
CASSLGINRATEAFF
>TRBJ2-5|once|NA|TRBV7-7
TGTGCCAGCAGCTTAGGTGGTAGCGCACAAGAGACCCAGTACTTC
CASSLGGSAQETQYF
>TRBJ2-7|NA|TRBD1|TRBV7-3
TGTGCCAGCAGCTTAAGGGGACAGGGGCAATACGAGCAGTACTTC
CASSLRGQGQYEQYF
>TRBJ2-4|NA|TRBD2|TRBV5-6
TGTGCCAGCAGCTCCGGGACTAGCCGAGGAAACATTCAGTACTTC
CASSSGTSRGNIQYF
>TRBJ2-5|few|NA|TRBV10-3
TGTGCCATCAGTGACGAAGGGCAGGGCTTAGTCGGGCAGTACTTC
CAISDEGQGLVGQYF
>TRBJ2-3|NA|NA|TRBV10-1
TGCGCCAGCAGGCCTAGCGGCACAGATACGCAGTATTTT
CASRPSGTDTQYF
>TRBJ2-7|NA|TRBD1|TRBV7-9
TGTGCCAGCAGCTCCGGATGGGACAGGAGTGGCTCCTACGAGCAGTACTTC
CASSSGWDRSGSYEQYF
>TRBJ2-5|NA|TRBD2|TRBV7-2
TGTGCCAGCAGCTTAGCAACAGCGGGGACTAGCGGGAGTAAGGCCCAGTACTTC
CASSLATAGTSGSKAQYF
>TRBJ2-1|few|NA|TRBV6-1
TGTGCCAGCAGTGGGGGGACTGCGGGATACAGTGAGCAGTTCTTC
CASSGGTAGYSEQFF
>TRBJ1-3|NA|NA|TRBV9
TGTGCCAGCAGCGTAGAAACAGGGTCCGGAAACACCATATATTTT
CASSVETGSGNTIYF
>TRBJ2-1|once|NA|TRBV7-6
TGTGCCAGCAGCTTAGCAGCTAATGAGCAGTTCTTC
CASSLAANEQFF
>TRBJ2-3|NA|NA|TRBV5-8
TGTGCCAGCAGCTCCTCGGTACAGGACACAGATACGCAGTATTTT
CASSSSVQDTDTQYF
>TRBJ1-5|once|NA|TRBV28
TGTGCCAGCAGTTTTGGGCAGGCGTCGAAGCCCCAGCATTTT
CASSFGQASKPQHF
>TRBJ2-2|NA|TRBD2|TRBV4-3
TGCGCCAGCAGCCAAGGCGAGACTAGCGGGGCCGGGGAGCTGTTTTTT
CASSQGETSGAGELFF
>TRBJ1-3|NA|NA|TRBV9
TGTGCCAGCGGCGCCTCCTGGCAGGAAAGGACCATATATTTT
CASGASWQERTIYF
>TRBJ1-5|few|NA|TRBV4-1
TGCGCCAGCAGCCAAGATCCAGGAGGGAATCAGCCCCAGCATTTT
CASSQDPGGNQPQHF
>TRBJ1-6|once|NA|TRBV21-1
TGTGCCAGCAGCAAAGGACAGCGCCCCAACCTCCACTTT
CASSKGQRPNLHF
>TRBJ1-1|NA|NA|TRBV25-1
TGTGCCAGCAGTGATATATTTGCGGGTAACACTGAAGCTTTCTTT
CASSDIFAGNTEAFF
>TRBJ2-7|NA|TRBD2|TRBV7-2
TGTGCCAGCAGCTGGGCCGCTGGGGGGGAGTACGAGCAGTACTTC
CASSWAAGGEYEQYF
>TRBJ2-5|many|TRBD2|TRBV5-1
TGCGCCAGCAGCTTGGGCGGACTAGCGGGAGCATATCAGTACTTC
CASSLGGLAGAYQYF
>TRBJ2-7|NA|NA|TRBV6-1
TGTGCCAGCAGTGAACCTACCTCCGAGCAGTACTTC
CASSEPTSEQYF
>TRBJ2-7|few|TRBD2|TRBV7-2
TGTGCCAGCAGCTTCTCTAGCGGGGTCTCCTACGAGCAGTACTTC
CASSFSSGVSYEQYF